A selection of T cell receptor beta chains follows, all from one sample in a study of monozygotic twins with inflammatory bowel disease. Each CDR3 protein gets one entry in TCRdb, which reprocessed the 5' RACE reads and gives no DNA. This repertoire comprises 300,000 to 400,000 distinct CDR3 sequences; its ten largest clones make up around 2.6%. The source material was blood. These TCRs come from a human donor with ulcerative colitis or Crohn's disease, or a healthy co-twin of an affected twin (not recorded which). CDR3s include the opening cysteine and the closing phenylalanine or tryptophan.

TRBV20-1	TRBJ2-1	CTTGWGNEQFF
TRBV20-1	TRBJ1-5	CSARGSGINQPQHF
TRBV5-4	TRBJ2-7	CASSRGDRGFNEQYF
TRBV7-2	TRBJ1-6	CASTGASSYNSPLHF
TRBV7-2	TRBJ2-5	CASSPNRGSGETQYF
TRBV7-8	TRBJ1-5	CASSLKAMMGQGGSNQPQHF
TRBV4-3	TRBJ1-5	CASSQRTGVNQPQHF
TRBV3-1	TRBJ2-1	CASSQAGLYDNEQFF
TRBV6-5	TRBJ1-1	CASSSGQGRVAEAFF
TRBV20-1	TRBJ2-7	CSARVRDRAYEQYF
TRBV12-3/TRBV12-4	TRBJ2-1	CATTRGLINEQFF
TRBV5-1	TRBJ2-7	CASSLGQPSYEQYF
TRBV2	TRBJ1-1	CAVERQGLNTEAFF
TRBV28	TRBJ2-1	CASSLRVWQISYNEQFF
TRBV7-2	TRBJ2-2	CASSLQGGFTGELFF
TRBV24-1	TRBJ2-3	CATSDPGRDTDTQYF
TRBV15	TRBJ2-3	CATSRTRGTDTQYF
TRBV5-4	TRBJ1-1	CASSLSLGGKNTEAFF
TRBV7-9	TRBJ2-2	CASRQDSFTGELFF
TRBV5-8	TRBJ1-1	CASSLAFGGTNTEAFF
TRBV28	TRBJ2-1	CASSFPGGGYNEQFF
TRBV5-6	TRBJ2-3	CASSLVSGSDTQYF
TRBV12-3/TRBV12-4	TRBJ1-1	CASSFYDSAFF
TRBV5-1	TRBJ1-1	CASSPGRQNTEAFF
TRBV19	TRBJ1-5	CASRHGTSNQPQHF
TRBV4-3	TRBJ1-6	CASSLGEGYNSPLHF
TRBV7-9	TRBJ2-2	CASSSPRTFELFF
TRBV5-6	TRBJ2-7	CASSNSYEQYF
TRBV6-2/TRBV6-3	TRBJ1-5	CASSYSSALSNQPQHF
TRBV9	TRBJ2-5	CASRVGGETQYF
TRBV6-2/TRBV6-3	TRBJ2-1	CASSYGLAGGYNEQFF
TRBV6-5	TRBJ2-7	CASSYSATLSYEQYF
TRBV7-2	TRBJ2-5	CASSLGSGGAQETQYF
TRBV2	TRBJ1-2	CASRQGVYGYTF
TRBV29-1	TRBJ2-1	CSARRDTHNERFF
TRBV5-4	TRBJ2-5	CASTTYWGGETQYF
TRBV9	TRBJ2-1	CASSVIGSGTYNEQFF
TRBV6-4	TRBJ2-2	CASSDSTPGELFF
TRBV28	TRBJ2-3	CASSHGGEYTDTQYF
TRBV29-1	TRBJ2-7	CSVVGLEGSYEQYF
TRBV10-3	TRBJ2-2	CAISDLGELFF
TRBV2	TRBJ2-7	CASSVGLTYEQYF
TRBV7-9	TRBJ1-1	CASSLEGLVSEAFF
TRBV3-1	TRBJ2-1	CASSQDPTGTGVSYNEQFF